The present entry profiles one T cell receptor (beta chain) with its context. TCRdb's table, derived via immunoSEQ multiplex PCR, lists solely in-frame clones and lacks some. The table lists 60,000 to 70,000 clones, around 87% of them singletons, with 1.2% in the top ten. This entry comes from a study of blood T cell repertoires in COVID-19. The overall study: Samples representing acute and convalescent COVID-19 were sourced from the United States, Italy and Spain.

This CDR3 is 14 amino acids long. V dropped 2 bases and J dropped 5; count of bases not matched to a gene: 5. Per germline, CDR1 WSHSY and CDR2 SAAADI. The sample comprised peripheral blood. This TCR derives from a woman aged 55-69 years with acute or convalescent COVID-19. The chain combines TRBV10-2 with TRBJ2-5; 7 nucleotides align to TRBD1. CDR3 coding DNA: TGCGCCAGCAGTGAGAAGGGGGCGATTGAGACCCAGTACTTC. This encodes CASSEKGAIETQYF.